Detailed here is one T cell receptor beta chain. What it binds is not known. The data were taken from a study of CXCR3-negative and CXCR3-positive naive CD8 T cells. Study context: For each library, about 1.5 +/- 0.3 million TRB reads were obtained, roughly 130 million in total.

Naive CD8+ T cells showed a CD45RO-CCR7+CD27+CD95- phenotype. All TRB cDNA libraries came from 5' RACE performed with UMI labels. For each CDR3 protein, TCRdb gives one entry from its re-call of the 5' RACE reads, without DNA. In total, the table holds tens of thousands of distinct CDR3 sequences. Broader study findings: The TRBV-TRBJ usage of naive CXCR3-negative and CXCR3-positive cells was similar, but that of memory cells differed. From TRB CDR3 properties, TCR strength was inferred; surface CD5 did not differ between naive subsets.

Sequencing used naive CXCR3- CD8+ T cells from blood. Indicated subset: CD45RO-CCR7+CD27+CD95- naive CD8+ T cells lacking CXCR3 (TNR3-). This clonotype was obtained from a human donor in good health. Some clones in this sample may be carry-over from other donors' samples.

The CDR3 is CASEGLANEQFF. The chain has TRBV12-3 or TRBV12-4 and TRBJ2-1; the D call of TRBD2 rests on TCRdb alone, since no DNA is present to check it. The CDR3 is 12 amino acids.